This TCR beta chain was captured by sequencing in a study of T cell repertoires in cytomegalovirus infection. On the study more broadly: Evidence of both CMV infection and a matching HLA type came from public TCR beta signatures. Overall study results and limits: Summed public TCR beta family frequency identified CMV carriers bearing the relevant HLA. Dominating the ex vivo response were TCR beta clonotypes that were CMV-specific and HLA-C-restricted.

This clonotype was seen only a few times. As yet, its antigen is unknown. TCRdb processed the reads anew with MiXCR; each CDR3 protein has one entry. The table lists almost 500,000 distinct CDR3 sequences, about 11% of them singletons, with about 10% in the top ten. Germline values: CDR1 MNHNS, CDR2 SASEGT. This CDR3 comprises 14 residues. V was cut by 6 bases and J by 8 bases, with 19 bases left in between. The TCR sequence derives from a human donor in good health (CMV status not recorded). Some clones in this sample may be carry-over from other donors' samples. V gene TRBV6-1 combines with J gene TRBJ1-2, with D possibly TRBD1 on 5 matching bases. The source material was PBMCs. The CDR3 loop reads CASSRGETAKGYTF. The CDR3 bases are TGTGCCAGCAGCCGAGGGGAGACAGCTAAAGGCTACACCTTC.